This TCR beta chain was found in a study of blood T cell repertoires in COVID-19 (dated by TCRdb to the early 2020s). Looking at the study overall: Collaborator samples came from the United States, Italy and Spain and covered acute and convalescent phases of COVID-19. The repertoires were released in a freely available public database intended as a resource for research on the immune response to SARS-CoV-2. Subjects who had been exposed to COVID-19, were actively infected with it, or had recovered from it provided the deeply sampled blood TCRbeta repertoires that made up the dataset. The prospective study material was composed of cDNA or gDNA derived from T cells, B-cell-depleted T cells, or PBMCs. Samples were obtained from the ongoing ImmuneRACE study (first 160 participants) and from 1,254 subjects provided by 6 global collaborators. Nearly every sample came with metadata listing a de-identified subject ID, COVID-19 status, age in years and sex. HLA class I and class II types, where available, came from metadata supplied by the sample provider rather than from assay-based typing.

In the prospective study, participants were roughly 18 to 100 years old, resided in about two dozen geographic areas of the United States, and were enrolled through a virtual design. In the prospective study, participants were assigned to cohorts based on the clinical history participants reported in a screening survey and a study questionnaire. ImmuneRACE Cohort 3 recovered participants were defined by two consecutive negative NP/OP PCR tests, healthcare professional clearance, or symptom resolution. In the prospective study, mobile phlebotomists collected whole blood, serum and a nasopharyngeal or oropharyngeal swab from each participant. Prospective study participants could optionally give additional blood draws and questionnaires over an approximately 2-month period. Before DNA extraction, blood samples from the prospective study were shipped at room temperature or frozen. V ends up 0 bases short and J 1 base short, with an unmatched junction base count of 12. CDR1 and CDR2 were assigned from the germline V gene (reference sequence) as LGHDT and YNNKEL. The CDR3 runs 19 amino acids, cysteine and phenylalanine included. Solely the CDR3 DNA is kept, with 57 bases framed from the first base.

Note on this clone: Its antigen is still unknown. Base qualities are not provided; no much larger clone lies one nucleotide away.

TCRbeta CDR3 regions were amplified from genomic DNA by means of the immunoSEQ Assay, a bias-controlled multiplex PCR. Turning to the authors' computational methods: The number of nucleated cells in each sample was estimated by amplification of reference gene primers within the assay. To quantify the absolute abundance of each unique TCRbeta CDR3 rearrangement, sequence reads were collapsed and filtered. For each sample, productive Simpson clonality was calculated as the square root of Simpson's diversity index over productive rearrangements. TCRdb carries this immuneACCESS record with in-frame sequences only. Its versions omit some clonotypes, under half of them owing to an unresolved V gene in the studies checked, with the rest unexplained. V and J calls and clone size follow that table, whereas D and trimming were derived from the DNA. This sample lists more than 150,000 clones; roughly nine tenths were detected once. The ten largest clones take up 2% to 2.5% of the sample.

Broad study findings and their caveats: Clinical and demographic metadata were provided uncurated, with the amount varying by source and participant.

The rearrangement joined TRBV3-1 (or the pseudogene TRBV3-2) to TRBJ1-2, with 9 central nucleotides matching TRBD1. Source material: PBMCs or T cells enriched from blood (not recorded which). The sequence was collected from a woman aged 25 to 39 who had recovered from COVID-19. The CDR3 amino acid sequence is: CASSQELRGQGSINYGYTF. The sequence in DNA is TGTGCCAGCAGCCAAGAGTTAAGGGGACAGGGTTCCATTAACTATGGCTACACCTTC.